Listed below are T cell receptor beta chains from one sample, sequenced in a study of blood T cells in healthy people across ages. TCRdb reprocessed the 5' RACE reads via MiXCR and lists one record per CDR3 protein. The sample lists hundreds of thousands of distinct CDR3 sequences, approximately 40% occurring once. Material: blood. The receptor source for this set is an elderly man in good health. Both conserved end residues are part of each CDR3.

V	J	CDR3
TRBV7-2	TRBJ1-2	CASSWGTRSGYTF
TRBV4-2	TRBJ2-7	CASSQPWTSGRFGGYEQYF
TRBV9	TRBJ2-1	CASSVGTSGWNEQFF
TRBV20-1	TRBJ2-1	CSVRVPGLGTIEQFF
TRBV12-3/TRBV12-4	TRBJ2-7	CASKKAGGYSYEQYF
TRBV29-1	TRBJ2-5	CSVEDPLGIKQYF
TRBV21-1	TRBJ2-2	CASSKVIAGELFF
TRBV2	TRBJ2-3	CASLADLTDTQYF
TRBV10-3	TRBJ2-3	CAIRDGQGSTDTQYF
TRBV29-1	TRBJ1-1	CSVDRDTEAFF
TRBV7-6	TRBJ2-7	CVSSATGARDEQYF
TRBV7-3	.	CASSLTVSVGETQYF
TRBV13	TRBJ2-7	CASSLNRGAYEQYF
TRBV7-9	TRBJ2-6	CVSSLAVGAGAGANVLTF
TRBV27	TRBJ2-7	CASSLGAAGQVSYEQYF
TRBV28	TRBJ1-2	CASGSDIYGYTF
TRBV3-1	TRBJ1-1	CASSPPTGTEPFF
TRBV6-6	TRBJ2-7	CATVGGSSYEQYF
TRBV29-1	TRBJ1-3	CSVSVGGNTIYF
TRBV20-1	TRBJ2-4	CSASAGGQNIQYF
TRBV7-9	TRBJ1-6	CASSPGPQGFGSPLHF
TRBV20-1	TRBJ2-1	CSASYGRAYNEQFF
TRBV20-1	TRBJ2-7	CSAREGANNYEQYF
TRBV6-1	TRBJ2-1	CASRDGTGSYNEQFF
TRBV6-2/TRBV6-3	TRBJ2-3	CASRSIGAGGPGDTQYF